Following are 21 T cell receptor beta chains from one sample sequenced in a study of response to subunit inactivated influenza vaccine. TCRdb analysed the RT-PCR reads with MiXCR anew, one entry per CDR3 protein. The table records hundreds of thousands of distinct CDR3 sequences, 12% of them present only once. The specimen was PBMCs from blood, collected on the day of vaccination. The receptors come from a man aged 45-60 years who received an inactivated influenza vaccine.

The chain recombines TRBV4-1 with TRBJ2-2; TRBD2 agrees at 14 bases. The CDR3 runs 17 residues. Germline assignment: CDR1 MGHRA and CDR2 YSYEKL. After removal of 0 bases from V and 5 bases from J, the junction contained 2 bases not matched to a gene. CDR3 sequence (DNA): TGCGCCAGCAGCCAAGAAGGACTAGCGGGAGGAACCGGGGAGCTGTTTTTT. It encodes CASSQEGLAGGTGELFF.

V gene TRBV5-1 combines with J gene TRBJ2-1; D is unresolved. The length of the CDR3 is 12 residues. Per germline, CDR1 SGHRS and CDR2 YFSETQ. The V gene lost 1 base and the J gene lost 9 bases, with 8 bases spanning the gap. As DNA, the CDR3 is TGCGCCAGCAGCTTGTCAGTAAGTGAGCAGTTCTTC. This sequence encodes CASSLSVSEQFF. The full variable domain, with the rest looked up from reference TRBV5-1 and TRBJ2-1, is KAGVTQTPRYLIKTRGQQVTLSCSPISGHRSVSWYQQTPGQGLQFLFEYFSETQRNKGNFPGRFSGRQFSNSRSEMNVSTLELGDSALYLCASSLSVSEQFFGPGTRLTVL.

This clonotype was seen at least ten times. The V call is TRBV6-1, the J call TRBJ2-7; a weak D match, TRBD2 (5 bases). Germline V gene data show CDR1 as MNHNS and CDR2 as SASEGT. V lost 7 bases and J lost 2, with 15 bases in between. This CDR3 has 14 residues. CDR3: CASTRSDGAYEQYF. CDR3 coding DNA: TGTGCCAGCACCCGGAGCGACGGGGCCTACGAGCAGTACTTC.

This clonotype was seen ten or more times. The chain links TRBV29-1 to TRBJ1-4, with no clear D. CDR1 SQVTM and CDR2 ANQGSEA come from the germline V gene. The CDR3 is 14 amino acids. Trimming removed 0 bases at V and 0 bases at J, with 5 bases between. The CDR3: CSVEDRSTNEKLFF. CDR3 sequence (DNA): TGCAGCGTTGAAGATCGGTCAACTAATGAAAAACTGTTTTTT.

In its sample, this clonotype was seen a few times. The chain employs TRBV6-1 and TRBJ1-2, with D unresolved. Trimming pared 6 bases from V and 8 bases from J, leaving 13 bases between. Germline assignment: CDR1 MNHNS and CDR2 SASEGT. The CDR3 is 12 residues long. CDR3 DNA sequence: TGTGCCAGCAGCCTGGACTCCCGGGGCTACACCTTC. Translating it yields CASSLDSRGYTF.

In its sample, this clonotype was seen a few times. The CDR3 DNA is TGCAGTGCTAGAGGGGGACTAGCCGACCCCTACGAGCAGTACTTC. Amino acid sequence: CSARGGLADPYEQYF. V gene TRBV20-1 combines with J gene TRBJ2-7, with TRBD2 matching 9 bases. The CDR3 is 15 amino acids. The germline V gene encodes CDR1 DFQATT and CDR2 SNEGSKA (reference sequence). V lost 1 base to trimming and J lost 2 bases; unmatched junction nucleotides: 6.

In its sample, this clonotype was seen many times. The rearrangement links TRBV28 to TRBJ2-7; D is unresolved. Germline V gene lookup returns CDR1 MDHEN and CDR2 SYDVKM. The CDR3 covers 15 residues. Trimming removed 3 bases from V and 0 bases from J, with 12 bases in between. The CDR3 region has the DNA TGTGCCAGCAGTTTCTTGCGCAGGACCTCCTACGAGCAGTACTTC. Its protein product is CASSFLRRTSYEQYF.

This clonotype was counted a few times. The chain links TRBV7-9 to TRBJ2-2, with D maybe TRBD1 (5 bases). V was pared by 5 bases and J by 6 bases, with 13 bases between. The CDR3 contains 14 residues. The germline CDR1 and CDR2 sequences are SEHNR and FQNEAQ (reference sequence). The CDR3 loop is CASSPSPGPGELFF. The DNA for the CDR3 is TGTGCCAGCAGCCCTTCGCCAGGGCCCGGGGAGCTGTTTTTT.

This clonotype was picked up many times. J is TRBJ1-1 and V is TRBV12-3 or TRBV12-4; 9 nucleotides align to TRBD1. The CDR3 consists of 18 residues. J was trimmed by 4 bases and V by 8 bases; bases with no gene match: 20. The CDR3, as DNA: TGTGCCAGCCGTTCCATTCTCCCGGACAGGGGAGGGGGCACTGAAGCTTTCTTT. It encodes CASRSILPDRGGGTEAFF.

The chain carries TRBV30 and TRBJ2-1, with a possible D match to TRBD1 (6 bases). This CDR3 comprises 12 residues. Between the trimmed V and J ends, which lost 3 bases and 8 bases, there was a span of 11 bases. CDR1 is GTSNPN and CDR2 is SVGIG in the germline V gene (reference sequence). The chain's CDR3 is CAWSGTFHEQFF. The CDR3 DNA reads as TGTGCCTGGAGCGGGACATTCCATGAGCAGTTCTTC.

This chain joins TRBV5-1 and TRBJ2-3; D gene ambiguous. V lost 5 bases and J lost 2, with 9 bases in between. CDR3 size: 13 residues. Germline V gives CDR1 SGHRS, CDR2 YFSETQ. CDR3 sequence (DNA): TGCGCCAGCAGAAGCGCACCCACAGATACGCAGTATTTT. It is translated as CASRSAPTDTQYF.

This clonotype was counted at least ten times. This chain joins TRBV5-1 and TRBJ2-3; D is undetermined. The germline gives CDR1 SGHRS, CDR2 YFSETQ. V was pared by 4 bases and J by 0 bases, with 12 bases between. The CDR3 runs 15 residues. The CDR3 here is CASSVDLTSTDTQYF. CDR3 DNA: TGCGCCAGCAGCGTCGACTTAACTAGCACAGATACGCAGTATTTT.

In this sample, this clonotype turned up a few times. The V gene is TRBV7-2, the J gene TRBJ2-2; D is perhaps TRBD1 or TRBD2 (6 bases each). In germline, CDR1 is SGHTA, CDR2 FQGNSA. V dropped 4 bases and J dropped 3 bases, with 12 bases sitting between them. The CDR3 is 15 residues long. CDR3 nucleotide sequence: TGTGCCAGCAGCTCCCGAAGGGGGGACACCGGGGAGCTGTTTTTT. It encodes CASSSRRGDTGELFF.

This clonotype was counted many times. The chain links TRBV24-1 to TRBJ2-3; D gene unclear. Germline V lookup: CDR1 KGHDR, CDR2 SFDVKD. The CDR3 runs 16 residues. V was pared by 3 bases and J by 2 bases, with 14 bases between. CDR3 bases: TGTGCCACCAGTGATCCCACGGCCTCCCCCACAGATACGCAGTATTTT. This sequence encodes CATSDPTASPTDTQYF.

The table lists this clonotype with many counts. The CDR3 sequence is CASSFDRDLYNEQFF. CDR3 nucleotide sequence: TGTGCCAGCAGCTTTGACAGAGACCTTTACAATGAGCAGTTCTTC. The V gene is TRBV7-2, the J gene TRBJ2-1, with a tentative D call TRBD1 (5 bases). Germline CDR1 SGHTA, CDR2 FQGNSA. CDR3 length equals 15 residues. The ends were cut back, 3 bases at V and 4 bases at J, with 13 bases in the middle.

This clonotype has only a few counts. The chain couples TRBV28 to TRBJ2-7, with D possibly matching TRBD1 (5 bases). The CDR3 runs to 14 residues. Germline CDR1 reads MDHEN; CDR2 reads SYDVKM. Trimming left V 5 bases short and J 2 bases short, with 13 bases between. This CDR3 is CASSQGFVPYEQYF. The CDR3 DNA follows: TGTGCCAGCAGTCAGGGTTTTGTTCCCTACGAGCAGTACTTC.

This sequence joins TRBV28 and TRBJ1-4, with 8 bases that match TRBD1. This CDR3 contains 16 residues. Germline-derived CDR1 and CDR2 are MDHEN and SYDVKM. After removal of 5 bases from V and 3 bases from J, the junction contained 8 bases not matched to a gene. Here the CDR3 DNA reads TGTGCCAGCAGTCCGGGACAGGCCGCCGCTAATGAAAAACTGTTTTTT. Protein: CASSPGQAAANEKLFF.

This clonotype was observed a few times. The chain joins TRBV6-6 to TRBJ1-2; D may be TRBD1 (6 bases). Germline lookup yields CDR1 MNHNY and CDR2 SVGAGI (reference sequence). With 4 bases removed from V and 8 bases from J, the gap between germline ends came to 11 bases. The CDR3 sequence is 12 residues long. This CDR3 is CASSWTVEGYTF. The CDR3 nucleotides read TGTGCCAGCAGTTGGACAGTGGAAGGCTACACCTTC.

V gene TRBV12-3 or TRBV12-4 combines with J gene TRBJ1-2; the match to TRBD1 covers 7 bases. Trimming took 7 bases from V and 2 from J; bases not matched to a gene: 4. The CDR3 extends over 13 amino acids. CDR3 loop: CASTPTGNYGYTF. CDR3 coding DNA: TGTGCCAGCACCCCGACAGGGAACTATGGCTACACCTTC.

This clonotype was counted a few times. This chain uses TRBV7-2 with TRBJ2-5, with a weak D call TRBD2 (6 bases). Per germline, CDR1 SGHTA and CDR2 FQGNSA. Trimming left V 3 bases short and J 2 bases short, with 16 bases between. This CDR3 spans 16 amino acids. CDR3 region: CASSFYRGTLQETQYF. The CDR3 DNA is TGTGCCAGCAGCTTTTACCGCGGGACCCTGCAAGAGACCCAGTACTTC.

In this sample, this clonotype turned up a few times. V and J are TRBV9 and TRBJ2-3, with 12 bases fitting TRBD2. The CDR3 has 15 amino acids. Losses at the gene ends were 2 bases for V and 5 bases for J; bases not matched to a gene: 3. CDR1 and CDR2 from the germline V gene are SGDLS and YYNGEE. CDR3 in DNA: TGTGCCAGCAGCGTGGCTAGCGGGGGGGGAGATACGCAGTATTTT. Protein product: CASSVASGGGDTQYF.